This is a list of T cell receptor beta chains from one sample in a study of blood T cell repertoires in COVID-19. Only in-frame clones appear in the TCRdb table, and some are missing; sequencing was by immunoSEQ multiplex PCR. The data show 100,000 or so clones, with 80% to 95% seen just once and around 0.94% held by the top ten. Material: peripheral blood. Every receptor here comes from a man aged 60 to 75 with acute or convalescent COVID-19. Each CDR3 is given with its conserved first and last residue. The order of the fields is D gene, V gene, CDR3 protein. The D gene is left open where the match is weak.

>.|TRBV28
CASSLRGETQYF
>.|TRBV28
CASSPPGGMTEAFF
>.|TRBV28
CASSPGENTEAFF
>.|TRBV6-6
CASSQAPTGELFF
>.|TRBV5-1
CASSLGGQGTEAFF
>.|TRBV12-3/TRBV12-4
CASSSGRDGYTF
>.|TRBV19
CASSIEAGNTEAFF
>.|TRBV6-5
CASSLGLTGNQPQHF
>TRBD1|TRBV4-1
CASSYGQGARETQYF
>.|TRBV7-3
CASSMRLGEGTEAFF
>.|TRBV27
CASSPTAAGNQPQHF
>TRBD2|TRBV5-4
CASSSGLAGLHEQFF
>.|TRBV7-8
CASSLIRGGRNYGYTF
>TRBD2|TRBV14
CASSQVGGTEQYF
>.|TRBV30
CAWSRRRYGYTF
>TRBD2|TRBV7-8
CASSVSGRTNTGELFF
>.|TRBV19
CASSIRTRTDTQYF
>.|TRBV5-1
CASSLTPGSTEAFF
>.|TRBV18
CASSRETSMVTDTQYF
>.|TRBV7-9
CASSFNGAQEKLFF
>.|TRBV19
CASSPRGRDTEAFF
>TRBD2|TRBV25-1
CASSEFQGLAGGETQYF
>TRBD1|TRBV5-5
CASTLGTGDEQYF
>.|TRBV7-2
CASSFVGVPLHF
>.|TRBV30
CAWSYSRDTEAFF
>.|TRBV11-2
CASSLDWAGQDRNEQFF
>.|TRBV11-2
CASSLRGGPQPQHF
>.|TRBV18
CASSRLTESSGNTIYF
>TRBD1|TRBV28
CASSSPRQGREKLFF
>TRBD1|TRBV7-3
CASSQTGGGSPLHF
>.|TRBV11-2
CASSLVGLKNTEAFF
>.|TRBV2
CASSNDRPLNEKLFF
>TRBD1|TRBV7-3
CASSLEGAQPQHF
>.|TRBV7-2
CASSSRGGANTGELFF
>TRBD1|TRBV19
CASSWATGKVAFF
>.|TRBV7-9
CASSPRVGTLNTEAFF
>.|TRBV11-3
CASSLDVNNEQFF
>.|TRBV7-5
CARSLRPGTGGGIEKLFF
>TRBD1|TRBV6-5
CASLPTDRAHYGYTF
>.|TRBV18
CASSRERSWETQYF
>TRBD1|TRBV4-1
CASSQGVRGPGGANVLTF